These 15 T cell receptor beta chains originate from one sample sequenced in a study of T cell responses to AZD1222 COVID-19 vaccine. Sequencing used immunoSEQ multiplex PCR; TCRdb keeps in-frame clones, though not all of them. The sample gives some 170,000 clones, 85% to 95% of which show up once; approximately 0.88% is in the top ten. The material was peripheral blood, obtained on day 0 of AZD1222 vaccination. The receptors were sampled from an adult in good health.

The gene calls are TRBV2 and TRBJ1-5, with TRBD1 as a possible D gene (5 bases). V lost 6 bases, J lost 4 bases, and 13 bases lay in between. Looked up from germline, CDR1 is SNHLY and CDR2 is FYNNEI. There are 14 residues in the CDR3. CDR3 in amino acids: CASRGDGFNQPQHF. CDR3 in DNA: TGTGCCAGCAGAGGGGACGGATTTAATCAGCCCCAGCATTTT.

The genes are TRBV7-4 and TRBJ1-5; TRBD1 might be the D (6 bases). The CDR3 has 14 amino acids. The V gene lost 3 bases and the J gene lost 2 bases, with 8 bases spanning the gap. Germline V gene lookup returns CDR1 SGHVT and CDR2 SQSDAQ. CDR3 bases: TGTGCCAGCAGCTTTCGGACAGGCAATCAGCCCCAGCATTTT. Protein sequence: CASSFRTGNQPQHF.

The rearrangement joins TRBV4-1 to TRBJ2-1; D may be TRBD1 (6 bases). Germline values: CDR1 MGHRA, CDR2 YSYEKL. CDR3 size: 17 residues. V was trimmed by 0 bases and J by 5 bases, leaving 17 bases between them. The CDR3 DNA sequence: TGCGCCAGCAGCCAAGATCGGAACAAGGGGGTCCACAATGAGCAGTTCTTC. Translating it yields CASSQDRNKGVHNEQFF.

The V call is TRBV10-3, the J call TRBJ2-3, with 12 bases identical to TRBD2. The V segment lost 0 bases and the J segment 8 bases; nucleotides outside the gene matches: 9. This CDR3 contains 17 residues. The germline gives CDR1 ENHRY, CDR2 SYGVKD. The CDR3 protein is CAISESETSGGRRTQYF. The DNA for the CDR3 is TGTGCCATCAGTGAGTCGGAGACTAGCGGGGGCCGCCGTACGCAGTATTTT.

The rearrangement uses TRBV7-8 and TRBJ1-5, with D unclear. Per the germline V gene, CDR1 is SGHVS and CDR2 is FQNEAQ. Between the trimmed V and J ends, which lost 5 bases and 0 bases, there was a span of 8 bases. The CDR3 has 14 amino acids. CDR3 sequence (DNA): TGTGCCAGCAGCCGTGTCATTAGCAATCAGCCCCAGCATTTT. Encoded protein: CASSRVISNQPQHF.

The chain joins TRBV29-1 to TRBJ1-2, with TRBD1 matching over 9 bases. Germline loops: CDR1 SQVTM, CDR2 ANQGSEA. Trimming took 7 bases from V and 3 from J; bases not matched to a gene: 3. This CDR3 region has 12 residues. In nucleotides, the CDR3 is TGCAGCGCAAGGACAGGGGACTATGGCTACACCTTC. It specifies CSARTGDYGYTF.

The gene calls are TRBV4-3 and TRBJ2-2; TRBD2 matches 13 bases. After removal of 3 bases from V and 1 base from J, the junction contained 5 bases not matched to a gene. This CDR3 comprises 18 residues. Germline-derived CDR1 and CDR2 are LGHNA and YSLEER. Here the CDR3 reads CASSHLRLAGGNTGELFF. CDR3 in DNA: TGCGCCAGCAGCCACCTCAGACTAGCGGGGGGGAACACCGGGGAGCTGTTTTTT.

J is TRBJ1-4 and V is TRBV3-1 (or the pseudogene TRBV3-2); D remains unclear. Trimming stripped 0 bases from V and 2 bases from J, with 16 bases between. This CDR3 has 18 residues. The germline CDR1 and CDR2 sequences are LGHDT and YNNKEL (reference sequence). The CDR3 here is CASSQDDWGGMTNEKLFF. The CDR3 bases are TGTGCCAGCAGCCAAGATGATTGGGGAGGGATGACTAATGAAAAACTGTTTTTT.

The rearrangement links TRBV4-1 to TRBJ1-2; D is possibly TRBD1 (5 bases). Trimming left V 3 bases short and J 2 bases short, with 13 bases between. The CDR3 extends over 15 amino acids. The germline V gene encodes CDR1 MGHRA and CDR2 YSYEKL. The CDR3 DNA follows: TGCGCCAGCAGCCAGACGGGACGGTCCAACTATGGCTACACCTTC. Protein product: CASSQTGRSNYGYTF.

A single count supports this clone. The chain employs TRBV11-3 and TRBJ2-7, with D perhaps matching TRBD1 or TRBD2 (5 bases each). Trimming left V 1 base short and J 7 bases short, with 14 bases between. The CDR3 loop spans 14 amino acids. Germline assignment: CDR1 SGHNT and CDR2 YENEEA. The CDR3 loop is CASSLGGAPREQYF. CDR3 coding DNA: TGTGCCAGCAGCTTAGGAGGGGCGCCTCGGGAGCAGTACTTC.

The CDR3 nucleotides are TGTGCCTGGGAGGGGGTGACAGGCTCTAAGCAGTACTTC. Protein: CAWEGVTGSKQYF. The chain carries TRBV30 and TRBJ2-7, with D possibly being TRBD1 (6 bases). V was pared by 5 bases and J by 8 bases, with 19 bases between. Germline lookup yields CDR1 GTSNPN and CDR2 SVGIG (reference sequence). The CDR3 length is 13 residues.

The CDR3, as DNA: TGTGCCAGCAGCCGGCCATCGGACGGGGACGGGTCTGAAGCTTTCTTT. Protein: CASSRPSDGDGSEAFF. The chain has TRBV4-2 and TRBJ1-1, with D possibly being TRBD1 (5 bases). Trimming left V 4 bases short and J 6 bases short, with 21 bases between. The CDR3 is made up of 16 amino acids. The germline V gene has CDR1 LGHNA and CDR2 YNFKEQ.

The gene calls are TRBV5-8 and TRBJ1-5, with D possibly TRBD1 on 5 matching bases. The CDR3 is 13 residues long. Trimming took 4 bases from V and 6 from J, leaving 11 bases between them. Germline V lookup: CDR1 SGHTS, CDR2 YDEGEE. The CDR3 coding sequence is TGTGCCAGCAGCCAGGGTCTCAGTCAGCCCCAGCATTTT. Encoded protein: CASSQGLSQPQHF.

The rearrangement joins TRBV12-3 or TRBV12-4 to TRBJ2-7; D ambiguous. V was pared by 3 bases and J by 2 bases, with 8 bases between. The CDR3 sequence is 13 residues long. As DNA, the CDR3 is TGTGCCAGCAGTTTTAAAGGGACCTACGAGCAGTACTTC. Translated, it gives CASSFKGTYEQYF.

The V call is TRBV9, the J call TRBJ1-3; no clear D. V was pared by 2 bases and J by 4 bases, with 7 bases between. The CDR3 totals 13 residues. Germline V lookup: CDR1 SGDLS, CDR2 YYNGEE. This chain's CDR3 is CASSVIPGNTIYF. CDR3 nucleotide sequence: TGTGCCAGCAGCGTGATACCGGGAAACACCATATATTTT.